The subject of this entry is one T cell receptor (beta chain). As yet, its antigen is unknown. CDR1 is MNHNS, CDR2 SASEGT, per germline. Losses at the gene ends were 11 bases for V and 5 bases for J; bases not matched to a gene: 11. The CDR3 length is 15 residues. Both 60 Vbeta primers and 13 Jbeta primers went into the PCR. The protocol was immunoSEQ multiplex PCR, while the TCRdb copy is restricted to in-frame clones and leaves out a portion. In the table there are some 160,000 clones, roughly 79% of which are singletons. These data originate in a study of cytomegalovirus exposure and HLA in healthy donors. Notes on the study in general: The study had only CMV serostatus as immune exposure information. In a later analysis, HLA-associated TCR beta chains were more clonally expanded than equally common others.

The source of this sequence is a woman in her 30s in good health and CMV-seronegative. Material: PBMCs. The gene calls are TRBV6-1 and TRBJ1-6, with 8 bases matching TRBD1. The chain's CDR3 is CAVALGQVHNSPLHF. The CDR3, as DNA: TGTGCCGTCGCACTGGGACAGGTCCATAATTCACCCCTCCACTTT.